This T cell receptor beta chain was profiled in a study of shared clonotypes between healthy human individuals. Overall study results and limits: Generation probabilities of non-shared clonotypes were lower (relative to those shared by all four donors).

In regard to this clone: Antigen unknown.

The V end was cut by 0 bases, the J end by 4 bases, with 19 bases between. CDR3 length: 17 amino acids. The V gene's germline CDR1 is SNHLY and CDR2 FYNNEI. A split of CD4+ cells into CD45RA+ naive and CD45RA-negative memory subsets was performed. Sequencing used immunoSEQ multiplex PCR; TCRdb keeps in-frame clones, though not all of them. Of over 1.4 million clones in the sample, about 96% were seen once. The chain links TRBV2 to TRBJ2-7; D could derive from TRBD1 or TRBD2 (5 bases each). This clonotype was sampled from a man aged 25 to 40 in good health. Sequencing used naive CD4+ T cells sorted from blood. Subset given: CD45RA+ positively selected. CDR3 sequence reads: CASSEAQGSAGHYEQYF. The CDR3 nucleotides read TGTGCCAGCAGTGAAGCGCAGGGCTCGGCGGGTCATTACGAGCAGTACTTC.